These 28 T cell receptor beta chains were all obtained from the same sample, sequenced in a study of shared clonotypes between healthy human individuals. The naive CD8 subset, CD45RO-negative cells positively selected for CCR7, excluded terminally differentiated effector memory CD45RA+ cells. Assay: immunoSEQ multiplex PCR; the TCRdb copy retains only in-frame clones and omits some. This sample yields around 2.1 million clones, of which roughly 91% are seen a single time; more than 1.5% belongs to the top ten. Sequenced input: naive CD8+ T cells from PBMCs. These receptors were taken from a man younger than 30 in good health. Some clones in this sample may be carry-over from other donors' samples.

The CDR3 bases are TGCGCCAGCAGCCGCGGGACTAGCGATCAAACGTCCTACAATGAGCAGTTCTTC. Protein: CASSRGTSDQTSYNEQFF. V usage is TRBV5-1 and J usage is TRBJ2-1; 10 bases map to TRBD2. The ends lost 4 bases at V and 1 base at J; junction bases unmatched: 11. This CDR3 comprises 18 residues. Germline CDR1 SGHRS, CDR2 YFSETQ. The full variable domain, its missing parts supplied by reference TRBV5-1 and TRBJ2-1, is KAGVTQTPRYLIKTRGQQVTLSCSPISGHRSVSWYQQTPGQGLQFLFEYFSETQRNKGNFPGRFSGRQFSNSRSEMNVSTLELGDSALYLCASSRGTSDQTSYNEQFFGPGTRLTVL.

The table lists this clone with a count of one. The gene calls are TRBV19 and TRBJ1-5; 8 bases agree with TRBD1. The V and J ends lost 6 bases and 2 bases, in that order; junction bases with no gene match: 6. CDR1 and CDR2 from the germline V gene are LNHDA and SQIVND (reference sequence). This CDR3 is 15 amino acids long. CDR3 DNA sequence: TGTGCCAGTAGGGTGGACAGGGAAGGCAATCAGCCCCAGCATTTT. As protein: CASRVDREGNQPQHF. Filled out from reference TRBV19 and TRBJ1-5, the complete variable domain reads DGGITQSPKYLFRKEGQNVTLSCEQNLNHDAMYWYRQDPGQGLRLIYYSQIVNDFQKGDIAEGYSVSREKKESFPLTVTSAQKNPTAFYLCASRVDREGNQPQHFGDGTRLSIL.

This sequence joins TRBV21-1 and TRBJ1-2. TRBV21-1 is shown as a pseudogene. CDR3 length: 14 residues. DNA of the CDR3: TGTGCCAGCCCCGGCAAATCGCTTAACTATGGCTACACCTTC. Translating gives CASPGKSLNYGYTF.

The chain uses TRBV11-3 and TRBJ1-2; D may be TRBD1 (6 bases). From germline, CDR1 is SGHNT and CDR2 YENEEA. Trimming took 3 bases from V and 8 from J, leaving 13 bases between them. CDR3 length equals 13 residues. CDR3 DNA sequence: TGTGCCAGCAGCTTTTCGACAGGCTACGGCTACACCTTC. Translated, it gives CASSFSTGYGYTF. Combining the CDR3 with reference TRBV11-3 and TRBJ1-2 gives the whole variable domain EAGVVQSPRYKIIEKKQPVAFWCNPISGHNTLYWYLQNLGQGPELLIRYENEEAVDDSQLPKDRFSAERLKGVDSTLKIQPAELGDSAVYLCASSFSTGYGYTFGSGTRLTVV.

The genes are TRBV13 and TRBJ2-1; 13 bases are shared with TRBD2. Germline loops: CDR1 PRHDT, CDR2 FYEKMQ (reference sequence). The CDR3 totals 14 residues. The junction had 6 bases not matched to a gene; V was cut back by 8 bases and J by 8 bases. The CDR3 protein is CASWTSGSPHEQFF. CDR3 coding DNA: TGTGCCAGCTGGACTAGCGGGAGTCCCCATGAGCAGTTCTTC.

This clone has a single count. The V and J genes are TRBV20-1 and TRBJ2-1; no clear D. There are 11 residues in the CDR3. The germline V and J ends were trimmed by 6 bases and 10 bases, with 13 bases remaining between them. Germline CDR1 reads DFQATT; CDR2 reads SNEGSKA (reference sequence). This CDR3 is CSAPSSGEQFF. Written as DNA, the CDR3 is TGCAGTGCCCCAAGCTCTGGCGAGCAGTTCTTC.

Details on this clone: Other nucleotide sequences from this sample produce the same CDR3. The genes are TRBV28 and TRBJ1-5; D is ambiguous. Germline CDR1 is MDHEN and CDR2 is SYDVKM. The CDR3 loop spans 14 amino acids. V was clipped by 2 bases and J by 2 bases, with 7 bases between them. As DNA, the CDR3 is TGTGCCAGCAGTTTACGGGAGGGCAATCAGCCCCAGCATTTT. Translated: CASSLREGNQPQHF.

This rearrangement joins TRBV28 to TRBJ2-2; TRBD2 matches at 11 bases. This CDR3 has 15 amino acids. The trim removed 3 bases at V and 6 bases at J, leaving 3 bases unmatched. CDR1 is MDHEN and CDR2 is SYDVKM in the germline V gene. The CDR3 here is CASSFLLAGAGELFF. The CDR3 DNA reads TGTGCCAGCAGTTTTTTACTAGCGGGAGCCGGGGAGCTGTTTTTT. The whole variable domain, remainder taken from reference TRBV28 and TRBJ2-2, is DVKVTQSSRYLVKRTGEKVFLECVQDMDHENMFWYRQDPGLGLRLIYFSYDVKMKEKGDIPEGYSVSREKKERFSLILESASTNQTSMYLCASSFLLAGAGELFFGEGSRLTVL.

The sample holds a few counts of this clone. The J gene is TRBJ1-1, the V gene TRBV9; no clear D. Per germline, CDR1 SGDLS and CDR2 YYNGEE. V was clipped by 6 bases and J by 4 bases, with 10 bases between them. The CDR3 contains 12 residues. The CDR3 is CASTSVGTEAFF. The CDR3, as DNA: TGTGCCAGCACCTCGGTGGGCACTGAAGCTTTCTTT.

As for this clone: This CDR3 is also generated by other DNA sequences in the sample. V usage is TRBV27 and J usage is TRBJ2-2, with no clear D. This CDR3 has 12 amino acids. V lost 4 bases and J lost 4, with 4 bases in between. Germline V gene sequence: CDR1 MNHEY, CDR2 SMNVEV (reference sequence). The DNA for the CDR3 is TGTGCCAGCAGTTCTGGCACCGGGGAGCTGTTTTTT. Protein: CASSSGTGELFF.

The V and J genes are TRBV19 and TRBJ1-2; maybe TRBD1 (6 bases). Germline V CDR1 and CDR2: LNHDA, SQIVND (reference sequence). Trimming pared 6 bases from V and 6 bases from J, leaving 14 bases between. The CDR3 has 13 amino acids. CDR3 nucleotide sequence: TGTGCCAGTAGAAGGCCGGGGGCGGATGGCTACACCTTC. It codes for CASRRPGADGYTF.

The rearrangement uses TRBV9 and TRBJ2-6; 8 bases are shared with TRBD1. The trim removed 0 bases at V and 8 bases at J, leaving 16 bases unmatched. Germline V gene sequence: CDR1 SGDLS, CDR2 YYNGEE. This CDR3 has 19 amino acids. This CDR3 is CASSVARAGGDLGSNVLTF. Here the CDR3 DNA reads TGTGCCAGCAGCGTAGCAAGGGCAGGGGGCGACCTCGGGTCCAACGTCCTGACTTTC.

The rearrangement joins TRBV4-3 to TRBJ2-1; D gene uncertain. The ends were cut back, 0 bases at V and 16 bases at J, with 13 bases in the middle. CDR1 and CDR2 from the germline V gene are LGHNA and YSLEER. The CDR3 runs to 12 residues. The CDR3 sequence: CASSQDNLRRFF. The CDR3 DNA sequence: TGCGCCAGCAGCCAAGACAACCTTAGGCGATTCTTC.

The rearrangement joins TRBV11-2 to TRBJ2-1, with 11 bases aligning to TRBD2. The germline V gene encodes CDR1 SGHAT and CDR2 FQNNGV. After removal of 4 bases from V and 4 bases from J, the junction contained 6 bases not matched to a gene. The CDR3 runs to 16 residues. The CDR3 DNA reads as TGTGCCAGCAGCTACCCGGGACTAGCGGATTACAATGAGCAGTTCTTC. It yields the protein CASSYPGLADYNEQFF.

The rearrangement joins TRBV29-1 to TRBJ2-5, with D tentatively TRBD1 (6 bases). The CDR3 covers 10 residues. Germline loops: CDR1 SQVTM, CDR2 ANQGSEA. V was trimmed by 6 bases and J by 5 bases, leaving 7 bases between them. CDR3 sequence (DNA): TGCAGCGTCCAGGGGGAGACCCAGTACTTC. Translation: CSVQGETQYF.

V is TRBV6-1 and J is TRBJ2-2; maybe TRBD2 (5 bases). Germline-derived CDR1 and CDR2 are MNHNS and SASEGT. This CDR3 is 15 amino acids long. V was pared by 2 bases and J by 6 bases, with 13 bases between. The CDR3: CASSEYGDSPGELFF. The DNA of the CDR3 is TGTGCCAGCAGTGAATACGGGGATAGCCCCGGGGAGCTGTTTTTT.

V is TRBV9 and J is TRBJ1-5; D unclear. Trimming left V 4 bases short and J 0 bases short, with 5 bases between. CDR1 SGDLS and CDR2 YYNGEE come from the germline V gene. The CDR3 is 13 amino acids. The CDR3 spells CASSKDSNQPQHF. CDR3 DNA: TGTGCCAGCAGCAAAGATAGCAATCAGCCCCAGCATTTT.

The genes are TRBV4-2 and TRBJ2-3; D possibly corresponds to TRBD2 (6 bases). The V end lost 0 bases, the J end lost 6 bases, and 16 bases lay between the germline ends. Germline-derived CDR1 and CDR2 are LGHNA and YNFKEQ. The CDR3 is made up of 16 amino acids. In nucleotides, the CDR3 is TGTGCCAGCAGCCAAGAAGTTACGGGAGTTGGGGATACGCAGTATTTT. Translation gives CASSQEVTGVGDTQYF.

The CDR3 here is CASSQDSGTLSGTEAFF. The CDR3, as DNA: TGCGCCAGCAGCCAAGATTCGGGGACCTTATCGGGCACTGAAGCTTTCTTT. The chain recombines TRBV4-1 with TRBJ1-1, with D tentatively TRBD1 (5 bases). Trimming stripped 0 bases from V and 4 bases from J, with 18 bases between. Germline CDR1 and CDR2: MGHRA and YSYEKL. The CDR3 sequence is 17 residues long.

The chain is built from TRBV27 and TRBJ2-1; possibly TRBD2 for D (5 bases). The V end was cut by 3 bases, the J end by 10 bases, with 13 bases between. There are 13 residues in the CDR3. Germline values: CDR1 MNHEY, CDR2 SMNVEV (reference sequence). CDR3 bases: TGTGCCAGCAGTTTGATGAGGGATGGGGAGCAGTTCTTC. Its protein is CASSLMRDGEQFF.

This clone was seen once. The rearrangement uses TRBV4-2 and TRBJ2-1; D remains ambiguous. From germline, CDR1 is LGHNA and CDR2 YNFKEQ. V was shortened by 5 bases and J by 0 bases, with 11 bases between the two germline ends. The CDR3 contains 15 residues. The CDR3 DNA follows: TGTGCCAGCAGCAAGGTGCTAAGCTCCTACAATGAGCAGTTCTTC. Residues: CASSKVLSSYNEQFF.

The rearrangement joins TRBV9 to TRBJ2-3; 12 bases are a match to TRBD1. The CDR3 contains 18 residues. V lost 0 bases and J lost 4; bases outside the gene matches: 9. Looked up from germline, CDR1 is SGDLS and CDR2 is YYNGEE. This CDR3 reads CASSVEKRDRGPADTQYF. CDR3 coding DNA: TGTGCCAGCAGCGTAGAAAAGCGGGACAGGGGGCCGGCAGATACGCAGTATTTT.

The V call is TRBV19, the J call TRBJ2-7, with 7 nucleotides matching TRBD2. After removal of 5 bases from V and 3 bases from J, the junction contained 10 bases not matched to a gene. The CDR3 is 15 amino acids. Looked up from germline, CDR1 is LNHDA and CDR2 is SQIVND (reference sequence). Here the CDR3 reads CASSYRGDGRYEQYF. CDR3 DNA: TGTGCCAGTAGTTATCGGGGGGACGGCCGCTACGAGCAGTACTTC.

J is TRBJ1-2 and V is TRBV27, with D possibly matching TRBD1 (6 bases). V lost 2 bases to trimming and J lost 5 bases, with 15 bases between them. This CDR3 contains 15 residues. The germline gives CDR1 MNHEY, CDR2 SMNVEV (reference sequence). Written as DNA, the CDR3 is TGTGCCAGCAGTTTAAGCCCCAGGGGTGGATATGGCTACACCTTC. Its protein product is CASSLSPRGGYGYTF.

The CDR3 here is CASSQPGRLYEQYF. CDR3 sequence (DNA): TGTGCCAGCAGCCAGCCCGGGAGACTCTACGAGCAGTACTTC. This chain connects TRBV14 to TRBJ2-7, with D possibly TRBD2 on 6 matching bases. The germline CDR1 and CDR2 sequences are SGHDN and FVKESK. Trimming stripped 3 bases from V and 3 bases from J, with 12 bases between. This CDR3 has 14 residues.

The chain couples TRBV11-3 to TRBJ2-1; 13 nucleotides agree with TRBD2. The CDR3 is 15 amino acids. In germline, CDR1 is SGHNT, CDR2 YENEEA. The J segment lost 13 bases and the V segment lost 4 bases, leaving 10 bases of the junction unmatched. CDR3 amino acids: CASSSDLLAGGPQFF. As DNA, the CDR3 is TGTGCCAGCAGCTCCGACCTACTAGCGGGAGGGCCCCAGTTCTTC.

The chain combines TRBV10-3 with TRBJ2-7, with D unclear. The V end lost 4 bases, the J end lost 7 bases, and 8 bases lay between the germline ends. Germline CDR1 is ENHRY and CDR2 is SYGVKD. The CDR3 is 11 amino acids. The CDR3 region has the DNA TGTGCCATCAGTGTGTTAAGGGAGCAGTACTTC. Translated, it gives CAISVLREQYF.

This clone was detected only once. This chain connects TRBV5-1 to TRBJ1-2; D might be TRBD1 (5 bases). The ends were cut back, 4 bases at V and 6 bases at J, with 22 bases in the middle. The CDR3 is 16 residues long. The germline gives CDR1 SGHRS, CDR2 YFSETQ. In nucleotides, the CDR3 is TGCGCCAGCAGCCCCCCGGAACTAGTCTGGGGGGATGGCTACACCTTC. It is translated as CASSPPELVWGDGYTF. The complete variable domain, with remaining parts taken from reference TRBV5-1 and TRBJ1-2, reads KAGVTQTPRYLIKTRGQQVTLSCSPISGHRSVSWYQQTPGQGLQFLFEYFSETQRNKGNFPGRFSGRQFSNSRSEMNVSTLELGDSALYLCASSPPELVWGDGYTFGSGTRLTVV.